One and the same sample provided the 13 T cell receptor beta chains below, sequenced in a study of blood T cell repertoires in COVID-19 (TCRdb year 2020). The protocol used for the library was the immunoSEQ multiplex PCR assay. Sourced from immuneACCESS, this table was stored by TCRdb with only in-frame sequences that have V and J called. A share of the clones is absent; for the studies checked, an unresolved V gene accounts for under half, and the remainder has no known explanation. For this sample the table gives roughly 230,000 clones, of which roughly 85% were detected only once. Of the sample, around 1% is held by the ten largest clones. Sequencing input: peripheral blood. The receptor set was obtained from a man aged 35-49 years with acute or convalescent COVID-19.

The chain combines TRBV5-1 with TRBJ2-1; 10 positions match TRBD1. Trimming removed 4 bases from V and 15 bases from J; junction bases left unmatched: 7. The CDR3 totals 12 residues. Germline CDR1 is SGHRS and CDR2 is YFSETQ. DNA for the CDR3: TGCGCCAGCAGCGAGGACAGGGGGGCTGGGTTCTTC. Its translation is CASSEDRGAGFF.

This clone has only one observation. The V gene is TRBV14, the J gene TRBJ1-2, with a weak D call TRBD1 (5 bases). The V gene's germline CDR1 is SGHDN and CDR2 FVKESK. With 0 bases removed from V and 7 bases from J, the gap between germline ends came to 12 bases. There are 14 residues in the CDR3. The CDR3 DNA is TGTGCCAGCAGCCAAGATAGTAGACAGTTTGGCTACACCTTC. Translated: CASSQDSRQFGYTF.

This rearrangement joins TRBV5-4 to TRBJ2-4, with D perhaps TRBD2 (6 bases). Looked up from germline, CDR1 is SGHNT and CDR2 is YYREEE (reference sequence). Trimming pared 7 bases from V and 0 bases from J, leaving 20 bases between. This CDR3 has 17 amino acids. CDR3 protein: CASPGGGTGLAKNIQYF. CDR3 bases: TGTGCCAGCCCAGGCGGCGGGACGGGACTAGCCAAAAACATTCAGTACTTC.

This chain joins TRBV28 and TRBJ2-1; D perhaps matches TRBD2 (6 bases). V shed 3 bases and J shed 6 bases, with 15 bases lying between them. This CDR3 comprises 15 residues. Germline assignment: CDR1 MDHEN and CDR2 SYDVKM. The CDR3 region is CASSFGGGGVNEQFF. CDR3 nucleotides: TGTGCCAGCAGTTTCGGAGGAGGAGGGGTCAATGAGCAGTTCTTC.

This chain connects TRBV6-6 to TRBJ2-7; 8 bases fit TRBD1. CDR3 length: 16 residues. CDR1 MNHNY and CDR2 SVGAGI come from the germline V gene (reference sequence). Trimming cost V 7 bases and J 0 bases; bases outside gene matches: 11. CDR3 coding DNA: TGTGCCAGCAAAGGGAGCAGGGGGCCTATCTCCTACGAGCAGTACTTC. Translated: CASKGSRGPISYEQYF.

The gene calls are TRBV5-1 and TRBJ2-7, with 10 bases aligning to TRBD1. CDR3 size: 16 residues. Germline V gene sequence: CDR1 SGHRS, CDR2 YFSETQ. Trimming cost V 0 bases and J 3 bases; bases outside gene matches: 6. This CDR3 reads CASSLASGTGVYEQYF. DNA for the CDR3: TGCGCCAGCAGCTTGGCCTCCGGGACAGGGGTCTACGAGCAGTACTTC.

The genes are TRBV6-2 or TRBV6-3 and TRBJ2-2; D possibly corresponds to TRBD1 (6 bases). V was shortened by 4 bases and J by 3 bases, with 12 bases between the two germline ends. The CDR3 has 15 amino acids. Germline V gene data show CDR1 as MNHEY and CDR2 as SVGEGT. CDR3 amino acids: CASSFHKGDTGELFF. For the CDR3, the DNA is TGTGCCAGCAGTTTCCACAAGGGGGACACCGGGGAGCTGTTTTTT.

The chain joins TRBV6-1 to TRBJ1-5, with 10 bases aligning to TRBD1. Germline-derived CDR1 and CDR2 are MNHNS and SASEGT. The CDR3 totals 15 residues. Trimming took 2 bases from V and 4 from J; bases not matched to a gene: 2. This CDR3 is CASSEWGQGNQPQHF. The CDR3, as DNA: TGTGCCAGCAGTGAATGGGGACAGGGGAATCAGCCCCAGCATTTT.

The V gene is TRBV18, the J gene TRBJ2-5; 10 bases agree with TRBD1. This CDR3 has 15 amino acids. CDR1 and CDR2 from the germline V gene are KGHSH and LQKENI. V gave up 4 bases and J gave up 4 bases; unmatched junction bases: 6. The CDR3: CASSRTGGSGETQYF. The CDR3 DNA is TGTGCCAGCTCACGGACAGGGGGTTCGGGAGAGACCCAGTACTTC.

The rearrangement uses TRBV5-4 and TRBJ1-2; D is undetermined. V gave up 6 bases and J gave up 3 bases, with 15 bases separating them. The CDR3 runs 14 residues. The germline V gene has CDR1 SGHNT and CDR2 YYREEE (reference sequence). The CDR3 bases are TGTGCCAGCACCAGAGGAGTCGAAGACTATGGCTACACCTTC. Translating it yields CASTRGVEDYGYTF.

The chain is built from TRBV5-5 and TRBJ1-2; D perhaps matches TRBD1 (6 bases). CDR1 and CDR2 (germline): SGHKS, YYEKEE (reference sequence). V shed 2 bases and J shed 3 bases, with 20 bases lying between them. The CDR3 has 17 amino acids. The chain's CDR3 is CASSFQGFGGKDYGYTF. The CDR3 DNA is TGTGCCAGCAGCTTCCAGGGCTTTGGGGGCAAAGACTATGGCTACACCTTC.

This chain connects TRBV5-1 to TRBJ2-1, with TRBD2 as a possible D gene (6 bases). Trimming left V 3 bases short and J 0 bases short, with 10 bases between. Germline loops: CDR1 SGHRS, CDR2 YFSETQ. The CDR3 has 15 amino acids. CDR3 loop: CASSYAGSSYNEQFF. The CDR3 DNA reads as TGCGCCAGCAGCTACGCCGGGAGCTCCTACAATGAGCAGTTCTTC.

The CDR3 spells CASSEAHYTF. CDR3 nucleotide sequence: TGTGCCAGCAGTGAAGCCCACTACACCTTC. The gene calls are TRBV2 and TRBJ1-2; no clear D gene. V was pared by 0 bases and J by 10 bases, with 3 bases between. Germline V lookup: CDR1 SNHLY, CDR2 FYNNEI. The CDR3 loop spans 10 amino acids.